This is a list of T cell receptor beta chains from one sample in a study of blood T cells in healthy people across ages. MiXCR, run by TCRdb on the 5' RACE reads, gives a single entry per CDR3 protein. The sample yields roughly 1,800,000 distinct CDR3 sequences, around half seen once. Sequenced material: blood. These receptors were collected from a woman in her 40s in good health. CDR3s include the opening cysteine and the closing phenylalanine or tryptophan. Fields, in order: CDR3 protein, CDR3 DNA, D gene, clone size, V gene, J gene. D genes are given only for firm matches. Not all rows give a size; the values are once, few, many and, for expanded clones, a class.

CASRAYRATNEKLFF	TGTGCCAGCAGGGCCTACAGGGCTACTAATGAAAAACTGTTTTTT	NA	NA	TRBV2	TRBJ1-4
CASSSPKRATHEQYF	TGTGCCAGCAGTTCTCCGAAGAGGGCGACCCACGAGCAGTACTTC	NA	few	TRBV28	TRBJ2-7
CATSGYRETDTQYF	TGTGCCACCAGTGGATACAGGGAGACAGATACGCAGTATTTT	NA	few	TRBV24-1	TRBJ2-3
CASRGLAKNIQYF	TGTGCCAGCAGAGGGTTAGCCAAAAACATTCAGTACTTC	NA	many	TRBV6-2/TRBV6-3	TRBJ2-4
CASSFPFGQGVLGYEQYF	TGTGCCAGCAGTTTTCCTTTCGGACAGGGGGTTCTTGGCTACGAGCAGTACTTC	TRBD1	few	TRBV28	TRBJ2-7
CASSQPRTAEETQYF	TGCGCCAGCAGCCAACCCCGGACAGCTGAAGAGACCCAGTACTTC	NA	NA	TRBV4-1	TRBJ2-5
CASRHRGYDTEAFF	TGTGCCAGCAGGCACAGGGGGTATGACACTGAAGCTTTCTTT	TRBD1	NA	TRBV27	TRBJ1-1
CASAAYTDTQYF	TGTGCCAGCGCTGCGTACACAGATACGCAGTATTTT	NA	NA	TRBV7-2	TRBJ2-3
CATTDGLKNIQYF	TGTGCCACCACCGACGGACTAAAAAACATTCAGTACTTC	NA	NA	TRBV15	TRBJ2-4
CASSLTGMGEAFF	TGTGCCAGCAGCTTGACAGGGATGGGTGAAGCTTTCTTT	TRBD1	NA	TRBV9	TRBJ1-1
CASSGTTNTEAFF	TGTGCCAGCAGTGGGACAACGAACACTGAAGCTTTCTTT	NA	few	TRBV6-2/TRBV6-3	TRBJ1-1
CASSPTGAKTQYF	TGTGCCAGCAGCCCCACAGGGGCGAAGACCCAGTACTTC	TRBD1	NA	TRBV6-6	TRBJ2-5
CASSFREDYEQYF	TGTGCCAGCAGTTTCCGGGAGGACTACGAGCAGTACTTC	TRBD2	few	TRBV27	TRBJ2-7
CASSPSTDYEQYF	TGTGCCAGCAGTCCGTCGACAGACTACGAGCAGTACTTC	NA	NA	TRBV12-3/TRBV12-4	TRBJ2-7
CASRFSGGSYNEQFF	TGTGCCAGCAGGTTTAGCGGGGGCTCCTACAATGAGCAGTTCTTC	TRBD2	NA	TRBV6-6	TRBJ2-1
CSVTGQGQTGELFF	TGCAGCGTTACCGGACAGGGTCAAACCGGGGAGCTGTTTTTT	TRBD1	NA	TRBV29-1	TRBJ2-2
CASSREGTSANNEQFF	TGTGCCAGCAGTCGCGAGGGGACTAGCGCGAACAATGAGCAGTTCTTC	TRBD2	once	TRBV7-2	TRBJ2-1
CASIRGNGDTQYF	TGCGCCAGCATCAGGGGTAATGGGGATACGCAGTATTTT	NA	NA	TRBV5-1	TRBJ2-3
CASSDSTSGGYNEQFF	TGTGCCAGCAGTGACTCGACTAGCGGGGGTTATAATGAGCAGTTCTTC	TRBD2	NA	TRBV6-4	TRBJ2-1
CASSGPSGQGIYEQYF	TGTGCCAGCAGTGGACCATCGGGGCAGGGGATCTACGAGCAGTACTTC	NA	NA	TRBV6-1	TRBJ2-7
CSARVTGTGDTGELFF	TGCAGTGCTAGAGTTACCGGGACAGGGGACACCGGGGAGCTGTTTTTT	TRBD1	NA	TRBV20-1	TRBJ2-2
CASSNQVAKNIQYF	TGTGCCAGCAGTAATCAGGTAGCCAAAAACATTCAGTACTTC	NA	few	TRBV28	TRBJ2-4
CSARDPSDGYTF	TGCAGTGCTAGAGATCCCTCGGATGGCTACACCTTC	NA	few	TRBV20-1	TRBJ1-2
CASGWDSNYGYTF	TGTGCTAGTGGTTGGGACAGTAACTATGGCTACACCTTC	TRBD1	NA	TRBV12-5	TRBJ1-2
CASSEDYPNTQYF	TGTGCCAGCAGCGAGGACTACCCAAATACGCAGTATTTT	NA	NA	TRBV9	TRBJ2-3
CASSLDSPSEKLFF	TGTGCCAGCAGCTTAGACAGCCCTAGTGAAAAACTGTTTTTT	NA	NA	TRBV7-9	TRBJ1-4
CASSAGGLEQYF	TGTGCCAGCAGCGCGGGGGGGCTCGAGCAGTACTTC	TRBD2	NA	TRBV6-5	TRBJ2-7
CASSWGRDNSPLHF	TGTGCCAGCAGCTGGGGCCGAGATAATTCACCCCTCCACTTT	NA	few	TRBV28	TRBJ1-6
CASSGQVYNEQFF	TGTGCCAGCAGCGGACAGGTTTACAATGAGCAGTTCTTC	NA	few	TRBV9	TRBJ2-1
CASSLEVGGRGETQYF	TGTGCCAGCAGCTTGGAAGTTGGCGGTCGGGGGGAGACCCAGTACTTC	NA	NA	TRBV5-8	TRBJ2-5
CASSGRIGVDGYTF	TGTGCCAGCAGCGGACGGATCGGTGTGGATGGCTACACCTTC	NA	NA	TRBV7-9	TRBJ1-2
CASSDSTRGGNYGYTF	TGTGCCAGCAGTGACTCGACCAGGGGCGGGAACTATGGCTACACCTTC	NA	NA	TRBV6-4	TRBJ1-2
CASSLRDSEIYGYTF	TGCGCCAGCAGCCTACGGGACAGTGAGATCTATGGCTACACCTTC	TRBD1	NA	TRBV4-3	TRBJ1-2
CASSYSMGRLYGYTF	TGTGCCAGCAGTTACTCGATGGGGCGGCTCTATGGCTACACCTTC	NA	NA	TRBV6-5	TRBJ1-2
CASSQELRVASIYNEQFF	TGCGCCAGCAGCCAAGAGTTAAGGGTGGCCAGTATTTACAATGAGCAGTTCTTC	NA	NA	TRBV4-1	TRBJ2-1
CSARGASGVNEQFF	TGCAGTGCTAGAGGGGCTAGCGGGGTAAATGAGCAGTTCTTC	TRBD2	NA	TRBV20-1	TRBJ2-1
CSATPVGAYTQYF	TGCAGTGCCACCCCGGTGGGCGCATATACGCAGTATTTT	NA	few	TRBV20-1	TRBJ2-3
CSASRGKGAYNSPFHF	TGCAGTGCTAGTCGTGGCAAGGGGGCGTATAATTCACCCTTCCACTTT	TRBD1	NA	TRBV20-1	TRBJ1-6
CASSPQEWEQYF	TGTGCCAGCTCACCGCAGGAGTGGGAGCAGTACTTC	NA	NA	TRBV18	TRBJ2-7
CASSFRESGYTF	TGTGCCAGCAGCTTCAGGGAGAGTGGCTACACCTTC	NA	NA	TRBV5-5	TRBJ1-2
CSTRNRDTQETQYF	TGCAGCACCCGTAACCGGGACACCCAAGAGACCCAGTACTTC	NA	few	TRBV29-1	TRBJ2-5
CASSVGGSAPNTQYF	TGTGCCAGCAGCGTAGGCGGCTCGGCCCCTAATACGCAGTATTTT	NA	few	TRBV9	TRBJ2-3
CASTLTSGEAFF	TGTGCCAGCACCTTGACCTCGGGAGAAGCTTTCTTT	NA	NA	TRBV28	TRBJ1-1
CASSLVHGPHEQYF	TGTGCCAGCAGCTTAGTTCACGGTCCCCACGAGCAGTACTTC	NA	NA	TRBV7-2	TRBJ2-7
CATSDQRTSGGSSTDTQYF	TGTGCCACCAGTGATCAAAGGACTAGCGGGGGATCTAGCACAGATACGCAGTATTTT	TRBD2	NA	TRBV24-1	TRBJ2-3
CASGGQLNYGYTF	TGTGCCAGCGGGGGACAGCTTAACTATGGCTACACCTTC	TRBD1	NA	TRBV6-2/TRBV6-3	TRBJ1-2
CSVEVDGGYTF	TGCAGCGTTGAAGTGGACGGCGGCTACACCTTC	NA	few	TRBV29-1	TRBJ1-2
CSARGGVGEQFF	TGCAGTGCCAGGGGTGGGGTAGGTGAGCAGTTCTTC	NA	NA	TRBV20-1	TRBJ2-1
CASSRRQGAEGYEQYF	TGCGCCAGCAGCCGCCGACAGGGGGCGGAGGGCTACGAGCAGTACTTC	TRBD1	few	TRBV4-3	TRBJ2-7
CSAYPGGIPYEQYF	TGCAGTGCTTACCCGGGAGGGATCCCCTACGAGCAGTACTTC	TRBD2	NA	TRBV20-1	TRBJ2-7
CASNEGYYGYTF	TGTGCCAGCAATGAGGGATACTATGGCTACACCTTC	NA	NA	TRBV7-9	TRBJ1-2